Each of the 32 T cell receptor beta chains below was sequenced from the same sample in a study of cytomegalovirus exposure and HLA in healthy donors. PCR was performed using 60 Vbeta and 13 Jbeta primers. TCRdb's copy holds only in-frame clones and misses some; the assay was immunoSEQ multiplex PCR. The profile shows tens of thousands of clones, over 70% of them singletons. The sample was PBMCs. All receptors derive from a woman in her forties in good health and CMV-seropositive.

The chain has TRBV5-1 and TRBJ2-7; 10 bases match TRBD2. V dropped 0 bases and J dropped 2; count of bases not matched to a gene: 5. The germline CDR1 and CDR2 sequences are SGHRS and YFSETQ. The CDR3 runs to 16 residues. CDR3 DNA: TGCGCCAGCAGCTTGGCAGCGGGAGGGTCCACCTACGAGCAGTACTTC. Its translation: CASSLAAGGSTYEQYF.

The chain recombines TRBV6-4 with TRBJ2-5; D unclear. The V end lost 6 bases, the J end lost 4 bases, and 24 bases lay between the germline ends. Germline loops: CDR1 MRHNA, CDR2 SNTAGT. The CDR3 consists of 17 residues. CDR3 amino acids: CASSLVPTTVTGETQYF. Written as DNA, the CDR3 is TGTGCCAGCAGCCTCGTACCTACTACGGTAACGGGAGAGACCCAGTACTTC.

The J gene is TRBJ2-7, the V gene TRBV7-7, with 7 positions matching TRBD1. J was trimmed by 6 bases and V by 5 bases; bases with no gene match: 10. The CDR3 is 14 residues long. CDR1 SSHAT and CDR2 FNYEAQ come from the germline V gene (reference sequence). CDR3 amino acids: CASSPTGVGAEQYF. In DNA form, the CDR3 reads TGTGCCAGCAGCCCAACAGGGGTCGGGGCCGAGCAGTACTTC.

This clone was seen more than once but under ten times. This chain joins TRBV6-6 and TRBJ1-1; possibly TRBD1 for D (5 bases). Germline values: CDR1 MNHNY, CDR2 SVGAGI (reference sequence). Trimming removed 0 bases at V and 4 bases at J, with 12 bases between. There are 15 residues in the CDR3. CDR3 in amino acids: CASSYSSLRGTEAFF. The CDR3, as DNA: TGTGCCAGCAGTTACTCGTCCCTTAGGGGCACTGAAGCTTTCTTT.

This chain joins TRBV19 and TRBJ2-1; 7 nucleotides agree with TRBD2. CDR1 and CDR2 (germline): LNHDA, SQIVND (reference sequence). V lost 4 bases and J lost 5; bases outside the gene matches: 11. The CDR3 is 16 amino acids. The CDR3 DNA sequence: TGTGCCAGTAGTACTACGTTTAGCGGGTTCAACAATGAGCAGTTCTTC. The encoded protein is CASSTTFSGFNNEQFF.

The chain has TRBV28 and TRBJ1-5, with TRBD1 as a possible D gene (5 bases). Between the trimmed V and J ends, which lost 8 bases and 0 bases, there was a span of 20 bases. CDR1 and CDR2 from the germline V gene are MDHEN and SYDVKM. CDR3 length: 17 amino acids. The CDR3 bases are TGTGCCAGCGCAAATCCAATGGGAGGGGTTAGCAATCAGCCCCAGCATTTT. It codes for CASANPMGGVSNQPQHF.

A single count supports this clone. This chain connects TRBV5-1 to TRBJ1-6; D perhaps matches TRBD1 (6 bases). This CDR3 has 15 residues. Germline V lookup: CDR1 SGHRS, CDR2 YFSETQ. V was clipped by 4 bases and J by 7 bases, with 15 bases between them. Here the CDR3 DNA reads TGCGCCAGCAGCACCCAGACAGGAACGAATTCACCCCTCCACTTT. Protein: CASSTQTGTNSPLHF.

V and J are TRBV5-1 and TRBJ2-3; 14 nucleotides agree with TRBD2. With 3 bases clipped from V and 0 bases from J, the junction kept 6 bases outside the gene matches. The CDR3 runs to 18 residues. The germline V gene encodes CDR1 SGHRS and CDR2 YFSETQ. The CDR3 protein is CASSSGLAGGQSTDTQYF. Here the CDR3 DNA reads TGCGCCAGCAGCTCCGGACTAGCGGGGGGCCAGAGCACAGATACGCAGTATTTT.

The CDR3 DNA sequence: TGTGCCAGCAATCGAGGACTAGTGTTCTCCGATACGCAGTATTTT. Protein product: CASNRGLVFSDTQYF. The chain carries TRBV6-1 and TRBJ2-3, with 7 nucleotides matching TRBD2. CDR3 length: 15 residues. The trim removed 7 bases at V and 6 bases at J, leaving 13 bases unmatched. Germline CDR1 is MNHNS and CDR2 is SASEGT.

This clone has more than one count but fewer than ten. The chain has TRBV30 and TRBJ2-1, with a tentative D call TRBD2 (5 bases). This CDR3 has 10 residues. Looked up from germline, CDR1 is GTSNPN and CDR2 is SVGIG (reference sequence). Trimming took off 5 bases at V and 6 bases at J, with 5 bases between the two ends. For the CDR3, the DNA is TGTGCCTGGGGAGGCAATGAGCAGTTCTTC. This translates into CAWGGNEQFF.

A few counts support this clone. The CDR3: CASSLSRTSRTYEQYF. CDR3 sequence (DNA): TGTGCCAGCAGCTTATCACGGACTAGCAGGACCTACGAGCAGTACTTC. The genes are TRBV7-8 and TRBJ2-7; TRBD2 aligns across 8 bases. The V and J ends lost 2 bases and 2 bases, in that order; junction bases with no gene match: 8. The V gene's germline CDR1 is SGHVS and CDR2 FQNEAQ. The CDR3 is 16 amino acids.

This chain joins TRBV9 and TRBJ2-2, with D unclear. Trimming took off 2 bases at V and 4 bases at J, with 9 bases between the two ends. This CDR3 contains 14 residues. CDR1 and CDR2 (germline): SGDLS, YYNGEE. The CDR3 nucleotides are TGTGCCAGCAGCGTTTCAGGAAGCACCGGGGAGCTGTTTTTT. Residues: CASSVSGSTGELFF. Full variable domain (outside the CDR3, taken from reference TRBV9 and TRBJ2-2): DSGVTQTPKHLITATGQRVTLRCSPRSGDLSVYWYQQSLDQGLQFLIQYYNGEERAKGNILERFSAQQFPDLHSELNLSSLELGDSALYFCASSVSGSTGELFFGEGSRLTVL.

V and J are TRBV14 and TRBJ2-7; no clear D. The CDR3 totals 15 residues. V lost 1 base, J lost 2 bases, and 12 bases lay in between. Looked up from germline, CDR1 is SGHDN and CDR2 is FVKESK. This CDR3 is CASSQVVEPAYEQYF. Written as DNA, the CDR3 is TGTGCCAGCAGCCAAGTTGTGGAGCCGGCCTACGAGCAGTACTTC.

The chain is built from TRBV6-5 and TRBJ1-6; D ambiguous. V shed 7 bases and J shed 9 bases, with 19 bases lying between them. The CDR3 covers 15 residues. Looked up from germline, CDR1 is MNHEY and CDR2 is SVGAGI. CDR3 sequence: CASTRAGPKGSPLHF. In DNA, the CDR3 is TGTGCCAGCACCCGGGCGGGTCCAAAGGGTTCACCCCTCCACTTT.

The V gene is TRBV10-3, the J gene TRBJ2-1; 9 nucleotides line up with TRBD1. This CDR3 is 17 amino acids long. The germline CDR1 and CDR2 sequences are ENHRY and SYGVKD. The ends lost 6 bases at V and 5 bases at J; junction bases unmatched: 14. The CDR3 nucleotides read TGTGCCATCAGACCCGAAAGGGGGACAGGGCTCGACAATGAGCAGTTCTTC. Translation: CAIRPERGTGLDNEQFF.

The chain combines TRBV5-1 with TRBJ2-2, with 9 bases aligning to TRBD2. Trimming took 0 bases from V and 3 from J; bases not matched to a gene: 6. CDR1 is SGHRS and CDR2 is YFSETQ in the germline V gene. CDR3 size: 17 residues. In DNA, the CDR3 is TGCGCCAGCAGCTTGGTTTCTAGCGGGGTTGACACCGGGGAGCTGTTTTTT. Translating it yields CASSLVSSGVDTGELFF.

V is TRBV9 and J is TRBJ2-6; the match to TRBD1 covers 7 bases. The trim removed 0 bases at V and 0 bases at J, leaving 3 bases unmatched. Germline V gene lookup returns CDR1 SGDLS and CDR2 YYNGEE. The CDR3 has 17 amino acids. The CDR3 DNA reads TGTGCCAGCAGCGTAGATCCAGGGGGCTCTGGGGCCAACGTCCTGACTTTC. Translating gives CASSVDPGGSGANVLTF.

This clone has a handful of counts. The chain is built from TRBV7-2 and TRBJ1-5; tentatively, D is TRBD1 (6 bases). Germline assignment: CDR1 SGHTA and CDR2 FQGNSA. V gave up 7 bases and J gave up 4 bases, with 11 bases separating them. The CDR3 consists of 13 residues. CDR3 in DNA: TGTGCCAGCACACTGCAGGGGAATCAGCCCCAGCATTTT. It specifies CASTLQGNQPQHF.

This clone has a handful of counts. This sequence joins TRBV7-9 and TRBJ1-1, with a weak D call TRBD1 (6 bases). Deletions cut 5 bases from V and 0 bases from J, with 16 bases between. Germline values: CDR1 SEHNR, CDR2 FQNEAQ (reference sequence). This CDR3 is 16 amino acids long. In DNA form, the CDR3 reads TGTGCCAGCAGCGACATCGGGGGGGCGATGAACACTGAAGCTTTCTTT. Residues: CASSDIGGAMNTEAFF.

A few counts support this clone. This sample includes further DNA sequences coding for the same CDR3. The chain couples TRBV27 to TRBJ1-1; D uncertain. Germline values: CDR1 MNHEY, CDR2 SMNVEV (reference sequence). CDR3 length equals 13 residues. Trimming cost V 4 bases and J 1 base, with 7 bases left between them. As DNA, the CDR3 is TGTGCCAGCAGTTCCGGCGGGAACACTGAAGCTTTCTTT. Translation: CASSSGGNTEAFF.

The chain couples TRBV30 to TRBJ2-1; D uncertain. V was trimmed by 2 bases and J by 7 bases, leaving 12 bases between them. Germline-derived CDR1 and CDR2 are GTSNPN and SVGIG (reference sequence). The CDR3 runs 13 residues. CDR3 region: CAWSPRGLNEQFF. CDR3 coding DNA: TGTGCCTGGAGTCCCCGCGGCTTAAATGAGCAGTTCTTC. The whole variable domain, remainder taken from reference TRBV30 and TRBJ2-1, is SQTIHQWPATLVQPVGSPLSLECTVEGTSNPNLYWYRQAAGRGLQLLFYSVGIGQISSEVPQNLSASRPQDRQFILSSKKLLLSDSGFYLCAWSPRGLNEQFFGPGTRLTVL.

This clone was counted a few times. The V call is TRBV28, the J call TRBJ2-1; D perhaps matches TRBD1 (5 bases). The length of the CDR3 is 15 residues. V was pared by 5 bases and J by 9 bases, with 20 bases between. The germline V gene has CDR1 MDHEN and CDR2 SYDVKM. For the CDR3, the DNA is TGTGCCAGCAGTCTGGACAACCGGTTTCTGAGTGAGCAGTTCTTC. Residues: CASSLDNRFLSEQFF.

A single count supports this clone. This rearrangement joins TRBV18 to TRBJ2-1, with a weak D call TRBD1 (6 bases). The germline V gene encodes CDR1 KGHSH and CDR2 LQKENI. CDR3 length: 13 residues. Trimming stripped 4 bases from V and 9 bases from J, with 13 bases between. CDR3: CASSQSRGGEQFF. The CDR3 DNA follows: TGTGCCAGCTCACAAAGCAGGGGCGGTGAGCAGTTCTTC. The variable domain in full, completed from reference TRBV18 and TRBJ2-1, reads NAGVMQNPRHLVRRRGQEARLRCSPMKGHSHVYWYRQLPEEGLKFMVYLQKENIIDESGMPKERFSAEFPKEGPSILRIQQVVRGDSAAYFCASSQSRGGEQFFGPGTRLTVL.

This clone occurred a few times. V gene TRBV14 combines with J gene TRBJ1-1; possibly TRBD1 for D (5 bases). V shed 4 bases and J shed 3 bases, with 9 bases lying between them. Germline V gene data show CDR1 as SGHDN and CDR2 as FVKESK. The CDR3 runs 13 residues. CDR3 amino acids: CASSLQGYTEAFF. The DNA for the CDR3 is TGTGCCAGCAGCCTTCAGGGTTACACTGAAGCTTTCTTT.

The chain carries TRBV19 and TRBJ2-5, with 9 bases aligning to TRBD2. Germline assignment: CDR1 LNHDA and CDR2 SQIVND (reference sequence). CDR3 length: 14 amino acids. The trim removed 6 bases at V and 2 bases at J, leaving 4 bases unmatched. CDR3: CASRFSGRQETQYF. The CDR3 region has the DNA TGTGCCAGTAGATTCAGCGGGAGGCAAGAGACCCAGTACTTC.

V gene TRBV4-1 combines with J gene TRBJ2-5, with TRBD1 identical over 9 bases. Germline CDR1 is MGHRA and CDR2 is YSYEKL. After removal of 3 bases from V and 4 bases from J, the junction contained 12 bases not matched to a gene. The CDR3 sequence is 17 residues long. The CDR3 loop is CASSHPGQGSRVETQYF. In nucleotides, the CDR3 is TGCGCCAGCAGCCATCCGGGACAGGGCTCGCGAGTAGAGACCCAGTACTTC.

This clone was recorded only once. The chain uses TRBV6-5 and TRBJ1-5; possibly TRBD1 for D (6 bases). With 6 bases removed from V and 5 bases from J, the gap between germline ends came to 14 bases. The length of the CDR3 is 14 residues. CDR1 and CDR2 from the germline V gene are MNHEY and SVGAGI. Here the CDR3 reads CASSLDSIYQPQHF. The DNA of the CDR3 is TGTGCCAGCAGCCTGGACAGTATCTATCAGCCCCAGCATTTT.

This chain connects TRBV25-1 to TRBJ1-5, with D uncertain. CDR3 length: 14 amino acids. Germline values: CDR1 MGHDK, CDR2 SYGVNS. V gave up 2 bases and J gave up 4 bases, with 9 bases separating them. The CDR3 DNA follows: TGTGCCAGCAGTGAAAACGCGGTGAATCAGCCCCAGCATTTT. Its translation: CASSENAVNQPQHF.

The chain has TRBV7-8 and TRBJ1-2; possibly TRBD1 for D (5 bases). There are 15 residues in the CDR3. Trimming removed 4 bases from V and 2 bases from J, with 14 bases in between. CDR1 SGHVS and CDR2 FQNEAQ come from the germline V gene. In DNA, the CDR3 is TGTGCCAGCAGCTCCCGAATCGGACAAAACTATGGCTACACCTTC. This encodes CASSSRIGQNYGYTF.

This clone was picked up a small number of times. The gene calls are TRBV2 and TRBJ1-4; possible D gene TRBD1, 5 bases. The CDR3 spans 13 residues. V shed 6 bases and J shed 2 bases, with 7 bases lying between them. CDR1 is SNHLY and CDR2 is FYNNEI in the germline V gene. CDR3: CASRRGTNEKLFF. CDR3 nucleotides: TGTGCCAGCAGGCGGGGGACTAATGAAAAACTGTTTTTT.

This rearrangement joins TRBV7-6 to TRBJ1-6, with D hard to call. Germline loops: CDR1 SGHVS, CDR2 FNYEAQ. The V gene lost 4 bases and the J gene lost 6 bases, with 10 bases spanning the gap. This CDR3 is 14 amino acids long. The CDR3 loop is CASSSVGGNSPLHF. In DNA, the CDR3 is TGTGCCAGCAGCTCTGTGGGAGGTAATTCACCCCTCCACTTT.

This sequence joins TRBV19 and TRBJ2-7, with TRBD2 matching over 10 bases. V shed 2 bases and J 4 bases; nucleotides not matched to a gene: 5. The CDR3 has 15 amino acids. CDR1 is LNHDA and CDR2 is SQIVND in the germline V gene (reference sequence). CDR3 DNA: TGTGCCAGTAGTATACAAGCGGGAGGGCGGTACGAGCAGTACTTC. Translation: CASSIQAGGRYEQYF.